Shown below are 32 T cell receptor beta chains from a single sample sequenced in a study of radiotherapy plus CTLA-4 blockade in lung cancer. Measured with immunoSEQ multiplex PCR; TCRdb has only the in-frame clones, and not every one. Among about 91,000 clones listed, 60% to 80% were seen once. The sample here was peripheral blood, taken from a patient treated with radiotherapy plus ipilimumab. The receptor source for this set is a human donor with non-small cell lung cancer that progressed on radiotherapy plus ipilimumab.

J is TRBJ1-4 and V is TRBV7-9, with D possibly TRBD1 on 6 matching bases. V dropped 5 bases and J dropped 5 bases, with 9 bases sitting between them. Germline CDR1 reads SEHNR; CDR2 reads FQNEAQ (reference sequence). This CDR3 is 13 amino acids long. The CDR3 here is CASSRDRNEKLFF. In DNA, the CDR3 is TGTGCCAGCAGCCGCGACAGGAATGAAAAACTGTTTTTT.

V is TRBV19 and J is TRBJ2-1, with D hard to call. V lost 4 bases and J 0 bases, leaving 7 bases between the germline ends. The CDR3 contains 14 residues. Germline assignment: CDR1 LNHDA and CDR2 SQIVND (reference sequence). CDR3 sequence reads: CASSRASSYNEQFF. CDR3 nucleotide sequence: TGTGCCAGTAGTAGGGCCAGCTCCTACAATGAGCAGTTCTTC.

V is TRBV6-6 and J is TRBJ2-1, with D possibly TRBD2 on 5 matching bases. The CDR3 sequence is 13 residues long. V was shortened by 6 bases and J by 2 bases, with 8 bases between the two germline ends. The germline gives CDR1 MNHNY, CDR2 SVGAGI (reference sequence). The DNA of the CDR3 is TGTGCCAGCAGCTTCGGGACCTACAATGAGCAGTTCTTC. Translating gives CASSFGTYNEQFF.

This chain joins TRBV6-6 and TRBJ2-1; 7 nucleotides align to TRBD1. With V trimmed by 5 bases and J by 0 bases, 7 bases remained unmatched. Germline CDR1 is MNHNY and CDR2 is SVGAGI (reference sequence). The CDR3 length is 16 residues. CDR3 nucleotides: TGTGCCAGCAGTACCCCGACAGGGCGCTCCTACAATGAGCAGTTCTTC. Amino acids: CASSTPTGRSYNEQFF.

The chain employs TRBV7-9 and TRBJ2-7; D is unresolved. The CDR3 loop spans 14 amino acids. Trimming left V 5 bases short and J 7 bases short, with 18 bases between. The germline gives CDR1 SEHNR, CDR2 FQNEAQ (reference sequence). CDR3 nucleotide sequence: TGTGCCAGCAGCCCTCTCCGGGCACCATGGGAGCAGTACTTC. Amino acid sequence: CASSPLRAPWEQYF.

The chain is built from TRBV29-1 and TRBJ1-2, with D possibly being TRBD1 (5 bases). V was trimmed by 4 bases and J by 4 bases, leaving 16 bases between them. Germline CDR1 and CDR2: SQVTM and ANQGSEA. The CDR3 is 14 amino acids. The CDR3 spells CSVGGVDSSYGYTF. The CDR3 nucleotides read TGCAGCGTTGGGGGGGTTGACAGTAGCTATGGCTACACCTTC.

The chain couples TRBV9 to TRBJ2-5; 13 bases align to TRBD2. Germline assignment: CDR1 SGDLS and CDR2 YYNGEE. V was clipped by 2 bases and J by 4 bases; unmatched bases: 5. This CDR3 contains 16 residues. CDR3 coding DNA: TGTGCCAGCAGCGTGGGACTAGCGGGGTATCCAGAGACCCAGTACTTC. It specifies CASSVGLAGYPETQYF.

This clone was seen only once. The chain carries TRBV4-1 and TRBJ1-2, with a tentative D call TRBD1 (5 bases). Germline V lookup: CDR1 MGHRA, CDR2 YSYEKL. Trimming removed 0 bases from V and 5 bases from J, with 13 bases in between. The CDR3 spans 15 residues. The CDR3 region is CASSQDEGRGYGYTF. The CDR3, as DNA: TGCGCCAGCAGCCAAGATGAGGGGCGAGGGTATGGCTACACCTTC.

The gene calls are TRBV28 and TRBJ2-3; D not resolved. The CDR3 is 13 residues long. V shed 8 bases and J shed 4 bases, with 13 bases lying between them. The V gene's germline CDR1 is MDHEN and CDR2 SYDVKM. DNA of the CDR3: TGTGCCAGCGGACCGAGCCCCCCAGATACGCAGTATTTT. Its translation: CASGPSPPDTQYF.

J is TRBJ1-5 and V is TRBV6-9, with a weak D call TRBD1 (5 bases). The CDR3 sequence is 14 residues long. The V end lost 6 bases, the J end lost 3 bases, and 12 bases lay between the germline ends. Germline V CDR1 and CDR2: MNHGY, SVAAGI. The CDR3 DNA is TGTGCCAGCAGCATCATGGGGGACAATCAGCCCCAGCATTTT. It translates to CASSIMGDNQPQHF.

The chain employs TRBV19 and TRBJ2-1, with D unresolved. Germline-derived CDR1 and CDR2 are LNHDA and SQIVND (reference sequence). This CDR3 is built from 14 residues. The V end lost 3 bases, the J end lost 1 base, and 7 bases lay between the germline ends. Written as DNA, the CDR3 is TGTGCCAGTAGTATTTCGGATTCCTACAATGAGCAGTTCTTC. Translating it yields CASSISDSYNEQFF.

The chain couples TRBV5-4 to TRBJ2-2, with D tentatively TRBD1 (6 bases). Trimming stripped 5 bases from V and 8 bases from J, with 10 bases between. Germline V gene lookup returns CDR1 SGHNT and CDR2 YYREEE (reference sequence). The CDR3 sequence is 12 residues long. CDR3 DNA: TGTGCCAGCAGGCTACAGGGAGGGGAGCTGTTTTTT. It codes for CASRLQGGELFF.

The chain is built from TRBV5-1 and TRBJ1-1; D remains ambiguous. This CDR3 has 14 amino acids. Germline V CDR1 and CDR2: SGHRS, YFSETQ. V shed 0 bases and J shed 4 bases, with 10 bases lying between them. CDR3 in DNA: TGCGCCAGCAGCTTGGTAGCGCAAGGCACTGAAGCTTTCTTT. Translation: CASSLVAQGTEAFF.

A word on this clone: The junction shows a germline mismatch at one end, possibly a read error. V and J are TRBV7-7 and TRBJ2-1; perhaps TRBD2 as D (6 bases). The CDR3 is 13 residues long. Germline V gives CDR1 SSHAT, CDR2 FNYEAQ (reference sequence). CDR3 DNA sequence: TGTGCTAGCAGCCTGGGACTTGACAATGAGCAGTTCTTC. Amino acid sequence: CASSLGLDNEQFF.

V gene TRBV7-2 combines with J gene TRBJ1-2, with D unclear. The CDR3 loop spans 15 amino acids. Looked up from germline, CDR1 is SGHTA and CDR2 is FQGNSA. V dropped 1 base and J dropped 0 bases, with 9 bases sitting between them. The CDR3 sequence: CASSLVGGANYGYTF. DNA of the CDR3: TGTGCCAGCAGCTTAGTAGGCGGAGCTAACTATGGCTACACCTTC.

The rearrangement joins TRBV28 to TRBJ1-4; TRBD1 matches 7 bases. The V gene end was trimmed by 6 bases and the J gene end by 7 bases; junction bases not matched to a gene: 11. Germline values: CDR1 MDHEN, CDR2 SYDVKM. The CDR3 contains 15 residues. The CDR3 DNA sequence: TGTGCCAGCAGCCTTGGTCAGGGGGGCATTGAAAAACTGTTTTTT. This sequence encodes CASSLGQGGIEKLFF.

The rearrangement joins TRBV5-6 to TRBJ1-1, with no clear D. The V and J ends lost 0 bases and 4 bases respectively, with 7 bases between them. Germline assignment: CDR1 SGHDT and CDR2 YYEEEE. This CDR3 region has 13 residues. The chain's CDR3 is CASSLGVFTEAFF. CDR3 DNA sequence: TGTGCCAGCAGCTTGGGGGTGTTCACTGAAGCTTTCTTT.

This chain links TRBV7-9 with TRBJ2-1, with D tentatively TRBD2 (6 bases). V lost 5 bases, J lost 9 bases, and 14 bases lay in between. The length of the CDR3 is 13 residues. In germline, CDR1 is SEHNR, CDR2 FQNEAQ (reference sequence). The CDR3 sequence is CASSPLFGGEQFF. CDR3 DNA sequence: TGTGCCAGCAGCCCTCTATTCGGGGGTGAGCAGTTCTTC.

The chain carries TRBV28 and TRBJ2-1; 7 positions agree with TRBD2. The CDR3 is 18 residues long. Germline-derived CDR1 and CDR2 are MDHEN and SYDVKM. J was trimmed by 0 bases and V by 1 base; bases with no gene match: 9. The CDR3: CASSLSLLASYSYNEQFF. CDR3 DNA: TGTGCCAGCAGTTTATCCCTACTAGCGAGCTACTCCTACAATGAGCAGTTCTTC.

V gene TRBV5-1 combines with J gene TRBJ2-5, with D uncertain. The CDR3 covers 15 residues. CDR1 and CDR2 (germline): SGHRS, YFSETQ. The V gene lost 1 base and the J gene lost 3 bases, with 13 bases spanning the gap. The CDR3 nucleotides read TGCGCCAGCAGCTTGTCCTCCGCTCCTGAAGAGACCCAGTACTTC. This translates into CASSLSSAPEETQYF.

The sample holds one count of this clone. The chain combines TRBV6-1 with TRBJ2-1, with a tentative D call TRBD1 (6 bases). The V gene lost 2 bases and the J gene lost 4 bases, with 15 bases spanning the gap. This CDR3 contains 16 residues. Germline CDR1 MNHNS, CDR2 SASEGT. The CDR3 sequence: CASSEYLGQPYNEQFF. The CDR3 DNA is TGTGCCAGCAGTGAATATCTCGGACAGCCTTACAATGAGCAGTTCTTC.

In this sample, this clone turned up once. The rearrangement joins TRBV5-1 to TRBJ2-1; 11 nucleotides agree with TRBD2. The CDR3 loop spans 16 amino acids. Germline-derived CDR1 and CDR2 are SGHRS and YFSETQ. J lost 9 bases, V lost 0 bases, and 8 bases had no gene match. The CDR3 loop is CASSLVAGGLGVEQFF. The CDR3 bases are TGCGCCAGCAGCTTGGTAGCGGGGGGGCTCGGCGTTGAGCAGTTCTTC.

Concerning this clone: The germline gene is not matched at one end of the junction; a read error may be the cause. The gene calls are TRBV19 and TRBJ1-1, with TRBD1 identical over 9 bases. Germline V gene data show CDR1 as LNHDA and CDR2 as SQIVND (reference sequence). The CDR3 runs 15 residues. CDR3 loop: CASSLDGTGRSEAFF. CDR3 nucleotides: TGTGCCAGTAGTCTAGACGGGACAGGGAGGTCTGAAGCTTTCTTT.

This clone was seen just once. This rearrangement joins TRBV5-1 to TRBJ1-2; D gene unclear. CDR3 length equals 13 residues. CDR1 and CDR2 (germline): SGHRS, YFSETQ. V was pared by 1 base and J by 2 bases, with 6 bases between. CDR3 in amino acids: CASSLQENYGYTF. The CDR3 bases are TGCGCCAGCAGCTTGCAGGAGAACTATGGCTACACCTTC. Combining the CDR3 with reference TRBV5-1 and TRBJ1-2 gives the whole variable domain KAGVTQTPRYLIKTRGQQVTLSCSPISGHRSVSWYQQTPGQGLQFLFEYFSETQRNKGNFPGRFSGRQFSNSRSEMNVSTLELGDSALYLCASSLQENYGYTFGSGTRLTVV.

This chain links TRBV6-1 with TRBJ2-7, with D uncertain. V lost 0 bases to trimming and J lost 2 bases, with 8 bases between them. This CDR3 spans 14 amino acids. Germline V CDR1 and CDR2: MNHNS, SASEGT. This CDR3 reads CASSEARFPYEQYF. CDR3 DNA sequence: TGTGCCAGCAGTGAAGCCAGGTTTCCCTACGAGCAGTACTTC.

The V call is TRBV29-1, the J call TRBJ1-4; no definite D call. CDR3 length: 11 amino acids. V lost 7 bases, J lost 8 bases, and 11 bases lay in between. CDR1 SQVTM and CDR2 ANQGSEA come from the germline V gene. The CDR3 loop reads CSAGGQEKLFF. Written as DNA, the CDR3 is TGCAGCGCTGGAGGTCAAGAAAAACTGTTTTTT.

The chain employs TRBV7-2 and TRBJ2-3; TRBD2 aligns across 9 bases. The V and J ends lost 4 bases and 7 bases, in that order; junction bases with no gene match: 6. The CDR3 spans 14 residues. The V gene's germline CDR1 is SGHTA and CDR2 FQGNSA. The CDR3 region has the DNA TGTGCCAGCAGCTCTAGCGGGGAGGGATATACGCAGTATTTT. As protein: CASSSSGEGYTQYF. Drawing the rest from reference TRBV7-2 and TRBJ2-3, the complete variable domain is GAGVSQSPSNKVTEKGKDVELRCDPISGHTALYWYRQSLGQGLEFLIYFQGNSAPDKSGLPSDRFSAERTGGSVSTLTIQRTQQEDSAVYLCASSSSGEGYTQYFGPGTRLTVL.

CDR3 sequence reads: CATSRDSTSGSHEQYF. CDR3 DNA: TGTGCCACCAGCAGAGATTCGACTAGCGGGAGCCACGAGCAGTACTTC. The chain combines TRBV15 with TRBJ2-5; 12 bases map to TRBD2. The last part of the DNA fits TRBJ2-7 better; the J call may be wrong. The CDR3 totals 16 residues. From germline, CDR1 is LNHNV and CDR2 YYDKDF (reference sequence).

This clone was picked up a small number of times. This chain joins TRBV28 and TRBJ1-1; D unclear. The CDR3 length is 13 residues. Germline loops: CDR1 MDHEN, CDR2 SYDVKM. Between the trimmed V and J ends, which lost 9 bases and 0 bases, there was a span of 11 bases. The CDR3 is CASLTPMNTEAFF. The CDR3 DNA reads as TGTGCCAGTCTAACGCCTATGAACACTGAAGCTTTCTTT.

The chain is built from TRBV11-2 and TRBJ1-2, with 7 bases that match TRBD1. The ends lost 1 base at V and 6 bases at J; junction bases unmatched: 14. The germline CDR1 and CDR2 sequences are SGHAT and FQNNGV. CDR3 length: 17 amino acids. In nucleotides, the CDR3 is TGTGCCAGCAGCTTAGGAACAAGGGGGCCCCTCCAGGATGGCTACACCTTC. This translates into CASSLGTRGPLQDGYTF.

The chain is built from TRBV7-9 and TRBJ2-7; 9 nucleotides align to TRBD1. CDR1 is SEHNR, CDR2 FQNEAQ, per germline (reference sequence). Trimming removed 3 bases from V and 1 base from J; junction bases left unmatched: 4. The CDR3 sequence is 15 residues long. The chain's CDR3 is CASSFTGQGSYEQYF. In DNA form, the CDR3 reads TGTGCCAGCAGCTTTACGGGACAGGGTTCCTACGAGCAGTACTTC.

This chain joins TRBV7-3 and TRBJ1-4; no firm D call. Per germline, CDR1 SGHTA and CDR2 FQGTGA. V was cut by 2 bases and J by 0 bases, with 13 bases left in between. This CDR3 has 17 amino acids. CDR3 bases: TGTGCCAGCAGCTTAGCTCCAGTTTCCCCAACTAATGAAAAACTGTTTTTT. Its translation is CASSLAPVSPTNEKLFF.